Listed below are T cell receptor beta chains from one sample, sequenced in a study of T cells in Graves' hyperthyroidism and ophthalmopathy. TCRdb re-called the multiplex PCR reads with MiXCR, one entry per CDR3 protein. The table shows about 550,000 distinct CDR3 sequences, with less than 25% occurring only once. The sample consisted of blood. These receptors were obtained from a man aged 18 to 35 with Graves' hyperthyroidism. Both conserved end residues are part of each CDR3. Each record gives: clone size, J gene, D gene, V gene, CDR3 DNA, CDR3 protein. D genes are given only for firm matches. Size tells how often a clone was seen (once, few, many) or the class of an expanded clone, and some rows leave it out.

clone_size: few; j_call: TRBJ2-5; d_call: -; v_call: TRBV3-1; cdr3_nt: TGTGCCAGCAGCCAAGCCTGGGGGCCACAGACCCAGTACTTC; cdr3_aa: CASSQAWGPQTQYF
clone_size: many; j_call: TRBJ1-5; d_call: -; v_call: TRBV20-1; cdr3_nt: TGCAGTGCTAGCGGAACAGCCCAGATCAGGCCCCAGCATTTT; cdr3_aa: CSASGTAQIRPQHF
clone_size: -; j_call: TRBJ1-1; d_call: TRBD1; v_call: TRBV28; cdr3_nt: TGTGCCAGCAGTCCACTACAGGGGATGAACGCTGAAGCTTTCTTT; cdr3_aa: CASSPLQGMNAEAFF
clone_size: many; j_call: TRBJ2-7; d_call: -; v_call: TRBV28; cdr3_nt: TGTGCCAGCAATGGTCGGGGGTATACGTACGAGCAGTACTTC; cdr3_aa: CASNGRGYTYEQYF
clone_size: few; j_call: TRBJ1-3; d_call: TRBD1; v_call: TRBV19; cdr3_nt: TGTGCCAGTAGTATCGCCCGGGACAGGGCCGGAAACACCATATATTTT; cdr3_aa: CASSIARDRAGNTIYF
clone_size: many; j_call: TRBJ1-1; d_call: -; v_call: TRBV9; cdr3_nt: TGTGCCAGCAGCGTAGGGGGACTGCTCACTGAAGCTTTCTTT; cdr3_aa: CASSVGGLLTEAFF
clone_size: many; j_call: TRBJ1-1; d_call: TRBD1; v_call: TRBV28; cdr3_nt: TGTGCCAGCAGTTCGTCACAGGGGGCGAAATGGACTGAAGCTTTCTTT; cdr3_aa: CASSSSQGAKWTEAFF
clone_size: many; j_call: TRBJ1-1; d_call: -; v_call: TRBV6-5; cdr3_nt: TGTGCCAGCAGTTACGGCGGTACAGGGTGGGGCACTGAAGCTTTCTTT; cdr3_aa: CASSYGGTGWGTEAFF
clone_size: once; j_call: TRBJ1-2; d_call: -; v_call: TRBV28; cdr3_nt: TGTGCCAGCAGCCTAACGGTAGTCATGAATACGCATGGCTACACCTTC; cdr3_aa: CASSLTVVMNTHGYTF
clone_size: -; j_call: TRBJ2-1; d_call: TRBD2; v_call: TRBV29-1; cdr3_nt: TGCAGCGTTGGGCTAGCGGGAGACCACAATGAGCAGTTCTTC; cdr3_aa: CSVGLAGDHNEQFF
clone_size: many; j_call: TRBJ2-5; d_call: TRBD2; v_call: TRBV12-3/TRBV12-4; cdr3_nt: TGTGCCAGCAGTCAGAGCGGGAGCAGAGAGACCCAGTACTTC; cdr3_aa: CASSQSGSRETQYF
clone_size: -; j_call: TRBJ1-2; d_call: -; v_call: TRBV5-5; cdr3_nt: TGTGCCAGCAGCCGGATAGACACGTCCTATGGCTACACCTTC; cdr3_aa: CASSRIDTSYGYTF
clone_size: many; j_call: TRBJ1-2; d_call: -; v_call: TRBV12-3/TRBV12-4; cdr3_nt: TGTGCCAGCAGTTTCCGGGGGGGATTCAACTATGGCTACACCTTC; cdr3_aa: CASSFRGGFNYGYTF
clone_size: -; j_call: TRBJ2-7; d_call: -; v_call: TRBV6-1; cdr3_nt: TGTGCCAGCAGTGCCCTCCGCGAGCAGTACTTC; cdr3_aa: CASSALREQYF
clone_size: few; j_call: TRBJ2-7; d_call: -; v_call: TRBV7-2; cdr3_nt: TGTGCCAGCAGCTTAGCGCGGACGGAGCAGTACTTC; cdr3_aa: CASSLARTEQYF
clone_size: many; j_call: TRBJ1-1; d_call: -; v_call: TRBV7-9; cdr3_nt: TGTGCCAGCATCAGGGACCTAGGGAACACTGAAGCTTTCTTT; cdr3_aa: CASIRDLGNTEAFF
clone_size: many; j_call: TRBJ2-7; d_call: -; v_call: TRBV28; cdr3_nt: TGTGCCAGCACTGGGACTTTCAGCTCCTACGAGCAGTACTTC; cdr3_aa: CASTGTFSSYEQYF
clone_size: once; j_call: TRBJ2-7; d_call: -; v_call: TRBV12-3/TRBV12-4; cdr3_nt: TGCGCCAGCGGAACAAGCTCCTACGAGCAGTACTTC; cdr3_aa: CASGTSSYEQYF
clone_size: many; j_call: TRBJ2-2; d_call: -; v_call: TRBV6-1; cdr3_nt: TGTGCCAGCAGTGAAAGGTGGGGGACCGCGAACACCGGGGAGCTGTTTTTT; cdr3_aa: CASSERWGTANTGELFF
clone_size: many; j_call: TRBJ2-7; d_call: -; v_call: TRBV29-1; cdr3_nt: TGCAGCGTTGAGGACCTCTACGAGCAGTACTTC; cdr3_aa: CSVEDLYEQYF
clone_size: -; j_call: TRBJ2-2; d_call: TRBD1; v_call: TRBV15; cdr3_nt: TGTGCCACCAGCAGCCCCGGGACAGGGATAACCGGGGAGCTGTTTTTT; cdr3_aa: CATSSPGTGITGELFF
clone_size: many; j_call: TRBJ1-1; d_call: -; v_call: TRBV28; cdr3_nt: TGTGCCAGCAGTGCCCCGGACGGGGTGGGTGAAGCTTTCTTT; cdr3_aa: CASSAPDGVGEAFF
clone_size: many; j_call: TRBJ2-7; d_call: -; v_call: TRBV9; cdr3_nt: TGTGCCAGCAACACGTCCCAGTACTTC; cdr3_aa: CASNTSQYF
clone_size: -; j_call: TRBJ2-5; d_call: -; v_call: TRBV9; cdr3_nt: TGTGCCAGCAGCCCCAAAGCCTGGTACCAAGAGACCCAGTACTTC; cdr3_aa: CASSPKAWYQETQYF
clone_size: many; j_call: TRBJ1-1; d_call: -; v_call: TRBV6-1; cdr3_nt: TGTGCCAGCAGTGATGGTGCAGGGAACACTGAAGCTTTCTTT; cdr3_aa: CASSDGAGNTEAFF
clone_size: many; j_call: TRBJ2-7; d_call: -; v_call: TRBV14; cdr3_nt: TGTGCCAGCAGCCAAGGACAGTTCGCCTCCTACGAGCAGTACTTC; cdr3_aa: CASSQGQFASYEQYF
clone_size: many; j_call: TRBJ1-2; d_call: -; v_call: TRBV12-3/TRBV12-4; cdr3_nt: TGTGCCAGCAGTTTTAGGTGGAATGGCTACACCTTC; cdr3_aa: CASSFRWNGYTF
clone_size: many; j_call: TRBJ1-1; d_call: -; v_call: TRBV19; cdr3_nt: TGTGCCAGTAGCACAAAGGGGGAAACTGAAGCTTTCTTT; cdr3_aa: CASSTKGETEAFF
clone_size: many; j_call: TRBJ2-7; d_call: -; v_call: TRBV12-3/TRBV12-4; cdr3_nt: TGTGCCAGCAGTTTATTGACCTACGAGCAGTACTTC; cdr3_aa: CASSLLTYEQYF
clone_size: many; j_call: TRBJ2-6; d_call: -; v_call: TRBV28; cdr3_nt: TGTGCCAGCAGTTCACAGGGATACTCTGGGGCCAACGTCCTGACTTTC; cdr3_aa: CASSSQGYSGANVLTF
clone_size: many; j_call: TRBJ1-2; d_call: -; v_call: TRBV6-1; cdr3_nt: TGTGCCAGCAGTGAAGCGGGACGGCATAACTATGGCTACACCTTC; cdr3_aa: CASSEAGRHNYGYTF
clone_size: many; j_call: TRBJ2-7; d_call: TRBD2; v_call: TRBV12-3/TRBV12-4; cdr3_nt: TGTGCCAGCAGCCTAGGGATTCGTGGGACTAGCGGGGGCTACGAGCAGTACTTC; cdr3_aa: CASSLGIRGTSGGYEQYF
clone_size: many; j_call: TRBJ1-2; d_call: -; v_call: TRBV28; cdr3_nt: TGTACCAGCAGGACTCACTATGGCTACACCTTC; cdr3_aa: CTSRTHYGYTF
clone_size: many; j_call: TRBJ1-2; d_call: -; v_call: TRBV6-6; cdr3_nt: TGTGCCAGCAGCCGCGACAGAGCGGGATATGGCTACACCTTC; cdr3_aa: CASSRDRAGYGYTF
clone_size: -; j_call: TRBJ2-7; d_call: -; v_call: TRBV24-1; cdr3_nt: TGTGCCACCAGTGAAGGGGGGCTCTACGAGCAGTACTTC; cdr3_aa: CATSEGGLYEQYF
clone_size: -; j_call: TRBJ1-5; d_call: -; v_call: TRBV12-3/TRBV12-4; cdr3_nt: TGTGCCAGCAGTTCCTCCCCCCAGCCCCAGCATTTT; cdr3_aa: CASSSSPQPQHF
clone_size: once; j_call: TRBJ1-2; d_call: TRBD1; v_call: TRBV4-1; cdr3_nt: TGCGCCAGCAGCCAATACCCTGGACAGGGGGAAATAGGGAACTATGGCTACACCTTC; cdr3_aa: CASSQYPGQGEIGNYGYTF
clone_size: few; j_call: TRBJ2-2; d_call: -; v_call: TRBV18; cdr3_nt: TGTGCCAGCTCACCACTCGGAACACCCTCCAGGGGCGGGGAGCTGTTTTTT; cdr3_aa: CASSPLGTPSRGGELFF
clone_size: few; j_call: TRBJ2-4; d_call: -; v_call: TRBV2; cdr3_nt: TGTGCCAGCACTCTAGACGGGGCGATTCCCAAAAACATTCAGTACTTC; cdr3_aa: CASTLDGAIPKNIQYF